The 23 T cell receptor beta chains reported below all come from one sample, sequenced in a study of T cells in Graves' hyperthyroidism and ophthalmopathy. From RNA transcripts, TCR beta CDR3 regions were amplified. The TCR CDR3 was amplified in a first-round RT-PCR using the HTBI primer set. TCRdb used MiXCR to reprocess the multiplex PCR reads, holding one entry per CDR3 protein. Among around 580,000 distinct CDR3 sequences listed, 35% to 55% were seen once. Sequenced sample: peripheral blood or thyroid tissue (not recorded which). The receptors shown here come from a woman between 18 and 30 years old with Graves' hyperthyroidism.

This clonotype has at least ten counts. The chain combines TRBV7-9 with TRBJ2-7, with 8 bases that match TRBD1. Germline values: CDR1 SEHNR, CDR2 FQNEAQ (reference sequence). Trimming removed 5 bases from V and 1 base from J; junction bases left unmatched: 4. The length of the CDR3 is 14 residues. The CDR3 DNA reads as TGTGCCAGCAGCAGCCGGGACAGGTCCTACGAGCAGTACTTC. Protein product: CASSSRDRSYEQYF. Supplemented by reference TRBV7-9 and TRBJ2-7, the full variable domain reads DTGVSQNPRHKITKRGQNVTFRCDPISEHNRLYWYRQTLGQGPEFLTYFQNEAQLEKSRLLSDRFSAERPKGSFSTLEIQRTEQGDSAMYLCASSSRDRSYEQYFGPGTRLTVT.

V is TRBV3-1 and J is TRBJ2-3, with a tentative D call TRBD1 (5 bases). CDR1 and CDR2 (germline): LGHDT, YNNKEL (reference sequence). V lost 7 bases, J lost 0 bases, and 11 bases lay in between. The CDR3 is 14 amino acids. CDR3 region: CASTDSPSTDTQYF. In nucleotides, the CDR3 is TGTGCCAGCACCGACAGTCCTAGCACAGATACGCAGTATTTT.

This clonotype was counted ten times or more. The rearrangement links TRBV15 to TRBJ2-5; D possibly corresponds to TRBD1 (5 bases). Trimming removed 0 bases at V and 2 bases at J, with 10 bases between. The CDR3 covers 15 residues. From germline, CDR1 is LNHNV and CDR2 YYDKDF (reference sequence). CDR3 loop: CATSRDRGQQETQYF. As DNA, the CDR3 is TGTGCCACCAGCAGAGATAGGGGCCAGCAAGAGACCCAGTACTTC.

Points on this clonotype: This likely comes from a read error, as the CDR3 has no conserved phenylalanine or tryptophan at its end. The chain has TRBV6-4 and TRBJ2-5; 8 positions match TRBD2. Germline V gene sequence: CDR1 MRHNA, CDR2 SNTAGT. The CDR3 has 16 residues. Trimming took 0 bases from V and 7 from J; bases not matched to a gene: 10. The CDR3 loop reads CASSDSPGGGRGTQYL. CDR3 bases: TGTGCCAGCAGTGACTCCCCGGGAGGGGGTAGAGGGACCCAGTACCTC.

This clonotype was found many times. V and J are TRBV6-1 and TRBJ2-5; the match to TRBD2 covers 7 bases. With V trimmed by 6 bases and J by 1 base, 8 bases remained unmatched. CDR1 and CDR2 (germline): MNHNS, SASEGT. The CDR3 runs to 15 residues. The CDR3 nucleotides read TGTGCCAGCAGCAGCGAGCGGGACTTCCAAGAGACCCAGTACTTC. It codes for CASSSERDFQETQYF.

The gene calls are TRBV7-2 and TRBJ1-2, with D possibly TRBD1 on 5 matching bases. V was shortened by 3 bases and J by 3 bases, with 14 bases between the two germline ends. This CDR3 is 15 amino acids long. Germline V lookup: CDR1 SGHTA, CDR2 FQGNSA. The CDR3 DNA reads TGTGCCAGCAGCTTGGCGGGAGGGGTCTACTATGGCTACACCTTC. This sequence encodes CASSLAGGVYYGYTF.

This clonotype was seen more than once but under ten times. The chain combines TRBV6-2 or TRBV6-3 with TRBJ1-2; D gene unclear. Germline CDR1 reads MNHEY; CDR2 reads SVGEGT. CDR3 length: 16 residues. V was cut by 5 bases and J by 4 bases, with 20 bases left in between. In nucleotides, the CDR3 is TGTGCCAGCAGTACCGAGCACCGAGCCCGGGGCTATGGCTACACCTTC. This gives the protein CASSTEHRARGYGYTF.

In its sample, this clonotype was seen many times. J is TRBJ2-6 and V is TRBV10-3, with TRBD1 matching over 7 bases. Germline V lookup: CDR1 ENHRY, CDR2 SYGVKD. CDR3 length equals 16 residues. Losses at the gene ends were 4 bases for V and 4 bases for J; bases not matched to a gene: 7. The CDR3 DNA sequence: TGTGCCATCAGTGGGGACAGCCCGGGGGGGGCCAACGTCCTGACTTTC. Translation: CAISGDSPGGANVLTF.

This clonotype was observed a single time. The CDR3 sequence is CASSYQVNTGDRADEQYF. The CDR3 nucleotides read TGTGCCAGCAGTTACCAAGTAAACACCGGGGACAGGGCGGACGAGCAGTACTTC. The V gene is TRBV3-1, the J gene TRBJ2-7; 9 nucleotides match TRBD1. The germline CDR1 and CDR2 sequences are LGHDT and YNNKEL (reference sequence). This CDR3 contains 18 residues. V shed 6 bases and J 5 bases; nucleotides not matched to a gene: 20.

This clonotype was counted a few times. V is TRBV13 and J is TRBJ1-2; 7 nucleotides agree with TRBD1. The CDR3 is 15 residues long. The germline V gene encodes CDR1 PRHDT and CDR2 FYEKMQ (reference sequence). V was clipped by 0 bases and J by 5 bases; unmatched bases: 6. Written as DNA, the CDR3 is TGTGCCAGCAGCTTAGGCCCCGGGACAGAGTATGGCTACACCTTC. This gives the protein CASSLGPGTEYGYTF. The whole variable domain, remainder taken from reference TRBV13 and TRBJ1-2, is AAGVIQSPRHLIKEKRETATLKCYPIPRHDTVYWYQQGPGQDPQFLISFYEKMQSDKGSIPDRFSAQQFSDYHSELNMSSLELGDSALYFCASSLGPGTEYGYTFGSGTRLTVV.

The chain carries TRBV27 and TRBJ2-2; possibly TRBD2 for D (6 bases). V was trimmed by 6 bases and J by 5 bases, leaving 13 bases between them. CDR3 length equals 14 residues. CDR1 and CDR2 from the germline V gene are MNHEY and SMNVEV (reference sequence). CDR3: CASRWDLLTGELFF. Written as DNA, the CDR3 is TGTGCCAGCAGGTGGGACTTATTAACCGGGGAGCTGTTTTTT.

With respect to this clonotype: At one boundary the junction diverges from the germline segment, which might be a read error. V gene TRBV5-1 combines with J gene TRBJ1-2; 7 positions agree with TRBD1. This CDR3 is built from 15 residues. The germline gives CDR1 SGHRS, CDR2 YFSETQ. The CDR3 sequence: CASSSGDRTSGGYTF. The CDR3 region has the DNA TGTGCCAGCAGTTCCGGGGACAGAACCTCGGGGGGCTACACCTTC.

The chain uses TRBV7-3 and TRBJ2-7; 14 positions match TRBD2. The CDR3 consists of 15 residues. Germline assignment: CDR1 SGHTA and CDR2 FQGTGA. Trimming removed 5 bases from V and 6 bases from J; junction bases left unmatched: 6. CDR3 sequence: CASSPGLAGAGEQYF. The CDR3 nucleotides are TGTGCCAGCAGCCCGGGACTAGCGGGAGCCGGCGAGCAGTACTTC. Using reference TRBV7-3 and TRBJ2-7 for the parts outside the CDR3, the full variable domain is GAGVSQTPSNKVTEKGKYVELRCDPISGHTALYWYRQSLGQGPEFLIYFQGTGAADDSGLPNDRFFAVRPEGSVSTLKIQRTERGDSAVYLCASSPGLAGAGEQYFGPGTRLTVT.

The sample holds many counts of this clonotype. The chain has TRBV4-1 and TRBJ2-7; no reliable D call. Germline V gene lookup returns CDR1 MGHRA and CDR2 YSYEKL. Trimming cost V 3 bases and J 6 bases, with 12 bases left between them. CDR3 length equals 13 residues. The CDR3 spells CASSQAQSTEQYF. In nucleotides, the CDR3 is TGCGCCAGCAGCCAGGCACAGTCTACCGAGCAGTACTTC.

In this sample, this clonotype turned up once. The V call is TRBV15, the J call TRBJ2-2; D is unresolved. CDR1 is LNHNV, CDR2 YYDKDF, per germline (reference sequence). This CDR3 has 12 residues. V was cut by 8 bases and J by 3 bases, with 7 bases left in between. The CDR3 sequence is CATCRDTGELFF. In nucleotides, the CDR3 is TGTGCCACCTGCCGGGACACCGGGGAGCTGTTTTTT.

About this clonotype: A single base separates this from a much larger clone, so it may be a read error. This chain's CDR3 is CASAEQGSYEQYF. The CDR3 DNA follows: TGTGCCAGTGCCGAGCAGGGCAGCTACGAGCAGTACTTC. The rearrangement uses TRBV19 and TRBJ2-7; possibly TRBD1 for D (5 bases). Germline V gives CDR1 LNHDA, CDR2 SQIVND (reference sequence). The length of the CDR3 is 13 residues. Trimming cost V 8 bases and J 3 bases, with 14 bases left between them.

This clonotype was detected ten times or more. The V call is TRBV7-2, the J call TRBJ2-7; 11 bases map to TRBD2. This CDR3 has 16 residues. CDR1 SGHTA and CDR2 FQGNSA come from the germline V gene. The J segment lost 4 bases and the V segment lost 3 bases, leaving 8 bases of the junction unmatched. The CDR3 reads CASSLGTSGRWYEQYF. In nucleotides, the CDR3 is TGTGCCAGCAGCTTGGGGACTAGCGGAAGGTGGTACGAGCAGTACTTC.

The CDR3 loop reads CASGSSPTGLTEAFF. Here the CDR3 DNA reads TGTGCTAGTGGTTCCTCCCCGACAGGCCTCACTGAAGCTTTCTTT. V is TRBV12-5 and J is TRBJ1-1; tentatively, D is TRBD1 (6 bases). The germline gives CDR1 LGHNT, CDR2 FRNRAP. V gave up 4 bases and J gave up 4 bases, with 16 bases separating them. The CDR3 is 15 residues long.

The rearrangement links TRBV2 to TRBJ2-6; D gene unclear. The CDR3 runs 14 residues. Germline lookup yields CDR1 SNHLY and CDR2 FYNNEI. The ends were cut back, 7 bases at V and 2 bases at J, with 9 bases in the middle. CDR3 nucleotides: TGTGCCAGCAAAGTAGAACCTGGGGCCAACGTCCTGACTTTC. This codes for CASKVEPGANVLTF.

A few counts support this clonotype. The chain is built from TRBV30 and TRBJ1-3, with D possibly matching TRBD1 (5 bases). Trimming left V 0 bases short and J 3 bases short, with 12 bases between. CDR1 and CDR2 from the germline V gene are GTSNPN and SVGIG (reference sequence). CDR3 length equals 15 residues. CDR3 protein: CAWSVKTDFGNTIYF. CDR3 sequence (DNA): TGTGCCTGGAGTGTAAAGACAGACTTTGGAAACACCATATATTTT. The full variable domain, its missing parts supplied by reference TRBV30 and TRBJ1-3, is SQTIHQWPATLVQPVGSPLSLECTVEGTSNPNLYWYRQAAGRGLQLLFYSVGIGQISSEVPQNLSASRPQDRQFILSSKKLLLSDSGFYLCAWSVKTDFGNTIYFGEGSWLTVV.

This clonotype showed up many times. The gene calls are TRBV6-5 and TRBJ2-2, with a weak D call TRBD2 (6 bases). With 1 base removed from V and 2 bases from J, the gap between germline ends came to 8 bases. The CDR3 has 15 amino acids. The germline CDR1 and CDR2 sequences are MNHEY and SVGAGI. CDR3 in DNA: TGTGCCAGCAGTTACTTGGGAGGTAACACCGGGGAGCTGTTTTTT. Translated, it gives CASSYLGGNTGELFF.

Many counts were recorded for this clonotype. The junction departs from the called germline gene at one end, perhaps through a read error. CDR3 sequence reads: CASSAGTGNTGELFF. The CDR3 DNA sequence: TGTGCTAGCAGCGCTGGGACAGGGAACACCGGGGAGCTGTTTTTT. The chain carries TRBV7-7 and TRBJ2-2, with 8 bases that match TRBD1. CDR1 SSHAT and CDR2 FNYEAQ come from the germline V gene (reference sequence). This CDR3 region has 15 residues.

There are a few counts of this clonotype. The chain carries TRBV30 and TRBJ2-2, with D hard to call. V was cut by 0 bases and J by 0 bases, with 11 bases left in between. Germline V lookup: CDR1 GTSNPN, CDR2 SVGIG (reference sequence). There are 16 residues in the CDR3. CDR3 coding DNA: TGTGCCTGGAGTGTGGCGCGGAAGGCGAACACCGGGGAGCTGTTTTTT. This encodes CAWSVARKANTGELFF.